This T cell receptor beta chain originates from a study of T cell responses to AZD1222 COVID-19 vaccine. Method: immunoSEQ multiplex PCR; TCRdb's copy keeps in-frame clones and lacks some. The sample has 120,000 or so clones, approximately 90% seen once. The CDR3 has 13 amino acids. The ends were cut back, 3 bases at V and 0 bases at J, with 6 bases in the middle. Germline CDR1 SGHRS, CDR2 YFSETQ. The rearrangement joins TRBV5-1 to TRBJ1-2; the D gene is possibly TRBD1 (5 bases). The specimen was peripheral blood, collected 28 days after the second AZD1222 dose. This sequence originates from an adult who received the AZD1222 COVID-19 vaccine. The CDR3 region has the DNA TGCGCCAGCAGCTCGACAGCTAACTATGGCTACACCTTC. It specifies CASSSTANYGYTF.